These T cell receptor beta chains were read from a single sample in a study of graft-versus-host responses after intestinal transplantation. The antigens these receptors bind are not known. Libraries were prepared by immunoSEQ multiplex PCR; TCRdb keeps only in-frame clonotypes and omits some of them. The sample carries 75,000 to 95,000 clones, approximately 94% recorded once. This specimen was unstimulated CD8+ T cells sorted from spleen or lymph node cells, taken before intestinal transplant. The receptor source for this set is a human donor who received an intestinal transplant. Both conserved end residues are part of each CDR3. D genes are given only for firm matches. Clone size is stated in some rows and not others, as once, few, many or a class when expanded.

d_gene: TRBD2
j_gene: TRBJ2-7
abundance: .
v_gene: TRBV30
CDR3aa: CAWSVAGGTYEQYF
CDR3nt: TGTGCCTGGAGCGTGGCGGGGGGAACCTACGAGCAGTACTTC

d_gene: TRBD1
j_gene: TRBJ1-2
abundance: .
v_gene: TRBV30
CDR3aa: CAWSPGGDGYTF
CDR3nt: TGTGCCTGGTCCCCAGGGGGAGATGGCTACACCTTC

d_gene: .
j_gene: TRBJ2-7
abundance: .
v_gene: TRBV27
CDR3aa: CASSLSQGSAGYEQYF
CDR3nt: TGTGCCAGCAGTTTAAGCCAAGGGTCCGCAGGGTACGAGCAGTACTTC

d_gene: .
j_gene: TRBJ1-1
abundance: .
v_gene: TRBV7-9
CDR3aa: CASSLGKTEAFF
CDR3nt: TGTGCCAGCAGCTTGGGCAAAACTGAAGCTTTCTTT

d_gene: .
j_gene: TRBJ2-3
abundance: .
v_gene: TRBV19
CDR3aa: CASSIGAGTDTQYF
CDR3nt: TGTGCCAGTAGTATAGGGGCTGGGACAGATACGCAGTATTTT

d_gene: .
j_gene: TRBJ2-1
abundance: .
v_gene: TRBV13
CDR3aa: CASSFGSSNEQFF
CDR3nt: TGTGCCAGCAGCTTCGGTTCGTCCAATGAGCAGTTCTTC

d_gene: .
j_gene: TRBJ2-7
abundance: .
v_gene: TRBV27
CDR3aa: CASSTRRTVSYEQYF
CDR3nt: TGTGCCAGCAGTACCAGACGGACAGTCTCCTACGAGCAGTACTTC

d_gene: .
j_gene: TRBJ1-1
abundance: .
v_gene: TRBV29-1
CDR3aa: CSVESDSEAFF
CDR3nt: TGCAGCGTTGAATCCGACAGCGAAGCTTTCTTT

d_gene: .
j_gene: TRBJ1-4
abundance: once
v_gene: TRBV10-3
CDR3aa: CAIRGADATNEKLFF
CDR3nt: TGTGCCATCAGGGGGGCGGATGCAACTAATGAAAAACTGTTTTTT

d_gene: TRBD2
j_gene: TRBJ2-7
abundance: few
v_gene: TRBV4-3
CDR3aa: CASSRGLAGVHEQYF
CDR3nt: TGCGCCAGCAGCCGAGGACTAGCGGGGGTCCACGAGCAGTACTTC

d_gene: TRBD1
j_gene: TRBJ2-1
abundance: .
v_gene: TRBV7-9
CDR3aa: CASSGQGIGSYNEQFF
CDR3nt: TGTGCCAGCAGCGGACAGGGTATAGGGTCCTACAATGAGCAGTTCTTC

d_gene: TRBD1
j_gene: TRBJ1-4
abundance: .
v_gene: TRBV28
CDR3aa: CASSLPRRETYDGTGSHEKLFF
CDR3nt: TGTGCCAGCAGTTTACCCCGTCGGGAGACCTACGACGGGACAGGGTCGCATGAAAAACTGTTTTTT

d_gene: .
j_gene: TRBJ2-3
abundance: once
v_gene: TRBV2
CDR3aa: CASSDGQGLWDTQYF
CDR3nt: TGTGCCAGCAGTGACGGGCAGGGGCTTTGGGATACGCAGTATTTT

d_gene: TRBD1
j_gene: TRBJ2-3
abundance: .
v_gene: TRBV10-3
CDR3aa: CAISEDRDRGPYF
CDR3nt: TGTGCCATCAGTGAGGACCGGGACAGGGGCCCGTATTTT

d_gene: TRBD1
j_gene: TRBJ2-7
abundance: .
v_gene: TRBV19
CDR3aa: CASKGGLWYEQYF
CDR3nt: TGTGCCAGTAAAGGGGGCCTTTGGTACGAGCAGTACTTC

d_gene: .
j_gene: TRBJ2-7
abundance: .
v_gene: TRBV7-9
CDR3aa: CASKPPGTYEQYF
CDR3nt: TGTGCCAGCAAACCCCCAGGGACCTACGAGCAGTACTTC

d_gene: .
j_gene: TRBJ1-5
abundance: .
v_gene: TRBV5-5
CDR3aa: CASSPTSGSNQPQHF
CDR3nt: TGTGCCAGCAGCCCCACGAGCGGGAGCAATCAGCCCCAGCATTTT

d_gene: TRBD1
j_gene: TRBJ1-1
abundance: .
v_gene: TRBV19
CDR3aa: CASSIQRRTGEAFF
CDR3nt: TGTGCCAGTAGTATTCAACGAAGGACAGGTGAAGCTTTCTTT

d_gene: .
j_gene: TRBJ1-5
abundance: .
v_gene: TRBV6-5
CDR3aa: CASSPDRSGNQPQHF
CDR3nt: TGTGCCAGCAGCCCTGACAGGTCGGGCAATCAGCCCCAGCATTTT

d_gene: TRBD2
j_gene: TRBJ2-7
abundance: .
v_gene: TRBV27
CDR3aa: CASRPGLAVSYEQYF
CDR3nt: TGTGCCAGCAGACCGGGACTAGCGGTATCCTACGAGCAGTACTTC

d_gene: TRBD2
j_gene: TRBJ2-7
abundance: .
v_gene: TRBV14
CDR3aa: CASSPGGADEQYF
CDR3nt: TGTGCCAGCAGCCCCGGGGGGGCGGACGAGCAGTACTTC

d_gene: TRBD1
j_gene: TRBJ2-2
abundance: .
v_gene: TRBV7-6
CDR3aa: CASSRDRGTNTGELFF
CDR3nt: TGTGCCAGCAGCCGGGACAGGGGGACAAACACCGGGGAGCTGTTTTTT

d_gene: TRBD1
j_gene: TRBJ1-2
abundance: .
v_gene: TRBV19
CDR3aa: CATRGTVYGYTF
CDR3nt: TGTGCCACCCGAGGGACAGTCTATGGCTACACCTTC

d_gene: .
j_gene: TRBJ2-5
abundance: .
v_gene: TRBV7-6
CDR3aa: CASSVTQGQETQYF
CDR3nt: TGTGCCAGCAGCGTTACCCAGGGCCAAGAGACCCAGTACTTC